The T cell receptor (beta chain) under discussion was sequenced for a study of T cells after yellow fever vaccination. Comments on this clonotype: Its antigen is not identified. This may stem from a read error, because a much larger clone lies one nucleotide away.

The authors made TCR cDNA by 5'RACE template switching, adding a universal primer site and UMIs. TCRdb reprocessed the 5' RACE reads with MiXCR, giving one entry per CDR3 protein. The profile shows some 120,000 distinct CDR3 sequences, 7.4% of them singletons. Findings and caveats of the study: Reappearance after the booster was observed for most primary-vaccination clones (around 96% CD4, around 90% CD8). Among all clonotypes, a small share was observed in both CD4 and CD8 compartments.

This CDR3 region has 15 residues. The V and J genes are TRBV12-3 or TRBV12-4 and TRBJ1-2; D perhaps matches TRBD1 (6 bases). This TCR was recovered from a man aged 18 to 30 who received the YFV17D yellow fever vaccine. Here the sequenced sample was CD4+ T cells sorted from PBMCs, taken 10 to 11 days after the first yellow fever vaccination. CDR3 nucleotides: TGTACCAGCAGTTTACGGCACAGGGTAAACTATGGCTACACCTTC. This translates into CTSSLRHRVNYGYTF.